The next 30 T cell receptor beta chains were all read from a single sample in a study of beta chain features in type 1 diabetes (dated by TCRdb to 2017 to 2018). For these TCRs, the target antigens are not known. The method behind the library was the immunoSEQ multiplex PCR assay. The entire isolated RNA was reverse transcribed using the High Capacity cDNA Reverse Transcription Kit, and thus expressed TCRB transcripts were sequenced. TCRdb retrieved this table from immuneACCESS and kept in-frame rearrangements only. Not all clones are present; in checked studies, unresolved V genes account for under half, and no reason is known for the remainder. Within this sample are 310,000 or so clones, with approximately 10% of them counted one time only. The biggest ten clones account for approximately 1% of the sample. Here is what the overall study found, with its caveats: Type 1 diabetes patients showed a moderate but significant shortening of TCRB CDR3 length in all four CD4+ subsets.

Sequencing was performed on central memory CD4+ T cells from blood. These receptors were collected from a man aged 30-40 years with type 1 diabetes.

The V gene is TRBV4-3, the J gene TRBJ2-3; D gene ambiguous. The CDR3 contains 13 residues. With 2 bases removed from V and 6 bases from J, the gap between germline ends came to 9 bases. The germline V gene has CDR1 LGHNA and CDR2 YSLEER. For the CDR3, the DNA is TGCGCCAGCAGCCAATTTAGGGCCGATACGCAGTATTTT. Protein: CASSQFRADTQYF.

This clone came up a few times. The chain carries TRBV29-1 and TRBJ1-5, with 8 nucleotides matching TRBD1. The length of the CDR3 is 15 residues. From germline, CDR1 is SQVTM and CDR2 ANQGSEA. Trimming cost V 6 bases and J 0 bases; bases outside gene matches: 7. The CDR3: CSVLETGVSNQPQHF. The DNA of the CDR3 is TGCAGCGTCCTCGAGACAGGGGTTAGCAATCAGCCCCAGCATTTT.

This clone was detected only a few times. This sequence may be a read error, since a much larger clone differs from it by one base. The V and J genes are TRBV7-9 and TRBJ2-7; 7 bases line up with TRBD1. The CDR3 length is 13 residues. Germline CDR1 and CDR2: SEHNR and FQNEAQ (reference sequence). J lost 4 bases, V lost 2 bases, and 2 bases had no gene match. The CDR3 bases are TGTGCCAGCAGCTTATCCAGGGGGTACGAGCAGTACTTC. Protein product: CASSLSRGYEQYF.

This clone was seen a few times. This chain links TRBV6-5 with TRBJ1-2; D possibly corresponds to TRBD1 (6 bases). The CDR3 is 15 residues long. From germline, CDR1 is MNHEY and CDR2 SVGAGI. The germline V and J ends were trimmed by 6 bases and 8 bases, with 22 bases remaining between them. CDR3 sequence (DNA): TGTGCCAGCAGCCCCGGGACACTCATTATGGGGGGCTACACCTTC. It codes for CASSPGTLIMGGYTF.

DNA for the CDR3: TGCGCCAGCAGCCCACAGGTGGACAGGAATTCACCCCTCCACTTT. It encodes CASSPQVDRNSPLHF. The V gene is TRBV4-3, the J gene TRBJ1-6; 7 bases line up with TRBD1. This CDR3 region has 15 residues. Germline V CDR1 and CDR2: LGHNA, YSLEER. V lost 4 bases, J lost 7 bases, and 7 bases stayed unmatched.

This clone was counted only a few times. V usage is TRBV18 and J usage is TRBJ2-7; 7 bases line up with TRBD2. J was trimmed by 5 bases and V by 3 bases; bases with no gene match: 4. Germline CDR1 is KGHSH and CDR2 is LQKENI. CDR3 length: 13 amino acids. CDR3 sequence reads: CASSPGLVDEQYF. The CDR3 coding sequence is TGTGCCAGCTCACCCGGACTAGTTGACGAGCAGTACTTC.

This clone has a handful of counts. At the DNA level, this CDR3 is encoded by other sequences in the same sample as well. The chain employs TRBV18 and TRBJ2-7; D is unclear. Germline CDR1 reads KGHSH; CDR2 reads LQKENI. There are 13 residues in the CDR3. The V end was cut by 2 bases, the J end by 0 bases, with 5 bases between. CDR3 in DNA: TGTGCCAGCTCACCATCGAGCTCCTACGAGCAGTACTTC. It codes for CASSPSSSYEQYF. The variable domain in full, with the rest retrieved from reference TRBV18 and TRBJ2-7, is NAGVMQNPRHLVRRRGQEARLRCSPMKGHSHVYWYRQLPEEGLKFMVYLQKENIIDESGMPKERFSAEFPKEGPSILRIQQVVRGDSAAYFCASSPSSSYEQYFGPGTRLTVT.

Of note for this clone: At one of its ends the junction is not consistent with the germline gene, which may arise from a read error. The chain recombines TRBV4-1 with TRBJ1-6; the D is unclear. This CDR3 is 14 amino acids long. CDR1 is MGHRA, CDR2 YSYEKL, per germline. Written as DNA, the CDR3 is TGTGCCAGCAGCATTGACTCCTATAATTCACCCCTCCACTTT. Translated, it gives CASSIDSYNSPLHF.

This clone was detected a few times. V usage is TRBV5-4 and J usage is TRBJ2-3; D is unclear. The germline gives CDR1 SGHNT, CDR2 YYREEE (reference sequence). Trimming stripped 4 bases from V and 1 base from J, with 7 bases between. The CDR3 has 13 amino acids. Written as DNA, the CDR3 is TGTGCCAGCAGCGTGACCCGCACAGATACGCAGTATTTT. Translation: CASSVTRTDTQYF. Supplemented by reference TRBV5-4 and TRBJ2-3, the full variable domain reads ETGVTQSPTHLIKTRGQQVTLRCSSQSGHNTVSWYQQALGQGPQFIFQYYREEENGRGNFPPRFSGLQFPNYSSELNVNALELDDSALYLCASSVTRTDTQYFGPGTRLTVL.

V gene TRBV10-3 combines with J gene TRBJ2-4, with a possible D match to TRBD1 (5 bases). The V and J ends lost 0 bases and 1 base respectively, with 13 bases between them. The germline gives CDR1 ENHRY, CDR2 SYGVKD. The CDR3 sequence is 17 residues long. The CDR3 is CAISESAQGLAKNIQYF. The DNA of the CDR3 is TGTGCCATCAGTGAGTCGGCTCAGGGCTTGGCCAAAAACATTCAGTACTTC.

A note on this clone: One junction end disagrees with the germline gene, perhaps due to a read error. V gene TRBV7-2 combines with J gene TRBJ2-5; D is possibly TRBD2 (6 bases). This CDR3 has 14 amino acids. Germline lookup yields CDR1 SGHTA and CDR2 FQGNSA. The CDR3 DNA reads TGTGCCAGCAGCAGCTTGGTGGGAGGAGGGGACCGGGACTTC. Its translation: CASSSLVGGGDRDF.

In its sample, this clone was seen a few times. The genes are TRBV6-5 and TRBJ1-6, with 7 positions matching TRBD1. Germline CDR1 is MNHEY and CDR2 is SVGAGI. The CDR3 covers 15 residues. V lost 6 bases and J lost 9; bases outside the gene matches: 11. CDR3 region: CASRPRDSILSPLHF. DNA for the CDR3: TGTGCCAGCAGACCCCGGGACAGTATTCTTTCACCCCTCCACTTT.

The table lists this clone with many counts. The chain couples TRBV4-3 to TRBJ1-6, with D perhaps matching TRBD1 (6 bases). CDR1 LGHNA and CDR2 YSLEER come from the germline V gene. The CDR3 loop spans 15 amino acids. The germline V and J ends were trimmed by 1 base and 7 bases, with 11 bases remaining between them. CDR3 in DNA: TGCGCCAGCAGCCAAGCTGGGAGGGGGAATTCACCCCTCCACTTT. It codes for CASSQAGRGNSPLHF.

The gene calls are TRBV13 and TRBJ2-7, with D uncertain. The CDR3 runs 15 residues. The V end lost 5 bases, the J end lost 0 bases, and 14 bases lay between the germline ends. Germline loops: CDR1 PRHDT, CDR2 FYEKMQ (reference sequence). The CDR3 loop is CASSNRAAISYEQYF. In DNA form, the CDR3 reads TGTGCCAGCAGCAATAGGGCCGCCATCTCCTACGAGCAGTACTTC.

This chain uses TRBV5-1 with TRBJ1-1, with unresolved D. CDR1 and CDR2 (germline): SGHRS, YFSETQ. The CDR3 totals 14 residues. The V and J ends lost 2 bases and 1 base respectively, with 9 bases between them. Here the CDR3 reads CASSFGRQNTEAFF. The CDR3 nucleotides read TGCGCCAGCAGCTTTGGCAGACAGAACACTGAAGCTTTCTTT. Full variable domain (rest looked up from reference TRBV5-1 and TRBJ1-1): KAGVTQTPRYLIKTRGQQVTLSCSPISGHRSVSWYQQTPGQGLQFLFEYFSETQRNKGNFPGRFSGRQFSNSRSEMNVSTLELGDSALYLCASSFGRQNTEAFFGQGTRLTVV.

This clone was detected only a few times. The CDR3 loop is CASRPGAVRTYEQYF. CDR3 nucleotide sequence: TGTGCCAGCCGCCCCGGGGCAGTTAGAACTTACGAGCAGTACTTC. V and J are TRBV21-1 and TRBJ2-7. TRBV21-1 is recorded as a pseudogene. The CDR3 contains 15 residues.

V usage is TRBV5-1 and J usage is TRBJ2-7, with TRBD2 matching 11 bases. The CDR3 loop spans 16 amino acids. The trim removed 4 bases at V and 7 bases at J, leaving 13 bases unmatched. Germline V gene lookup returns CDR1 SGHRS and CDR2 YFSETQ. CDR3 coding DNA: TGCGCCAGCAGCGATCGCCTAGCGGGGGGCTGGAGAGAGCAGTACTTC. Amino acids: CASSDRLAGGWREQYF.

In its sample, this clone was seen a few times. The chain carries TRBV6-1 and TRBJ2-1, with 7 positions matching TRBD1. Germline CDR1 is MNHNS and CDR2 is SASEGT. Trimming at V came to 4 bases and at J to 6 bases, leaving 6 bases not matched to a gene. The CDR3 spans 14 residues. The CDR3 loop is CASSGYNRGNEQFF. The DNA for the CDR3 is TGTGCCAGCAGTGGATACAACAGGGGCAATGAGCAGTTCTTC.

The CDR3 is CASSTIGLSGNTIYF. CDR3 DNA sequence: TGTGCCAGCAGCACCATAGGGCTCTCTGGAAACACCATATATTTT. The rearrangement joins TRBV7-2 to TRBJ1-3; no clear D. Germline CDR1 is SGHTA and CDR2 is FQGNSA. Trimming took off 5 bases at V and 0 bases at J, with 11 bases between the two ends. The length of the CDR3 is 15 residues.

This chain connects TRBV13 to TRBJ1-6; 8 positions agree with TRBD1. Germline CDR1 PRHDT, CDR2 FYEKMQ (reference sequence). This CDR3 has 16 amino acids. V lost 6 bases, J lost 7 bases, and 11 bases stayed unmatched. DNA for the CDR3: TGTGCCAGCAGACCCGGATCGGGACAGGAGAATTCACCCCTCCACTTT. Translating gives CASRPGSGQENSPLHF. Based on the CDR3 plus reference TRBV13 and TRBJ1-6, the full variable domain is AAGVIQSPRHLIKEKRETATLKCYPIPRHDTVYWYQQGPGQDPQFLISFYEKMQSDKGSIPDRFSAQQFSDYHSELNMSSLELGDSALYFCASRPGSGQENSPLHFGNGTRLTVT.

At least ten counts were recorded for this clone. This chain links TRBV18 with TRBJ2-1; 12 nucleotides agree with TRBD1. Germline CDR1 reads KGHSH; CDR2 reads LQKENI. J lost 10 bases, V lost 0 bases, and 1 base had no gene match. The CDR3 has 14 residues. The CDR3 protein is CASSPPGTGGEQFF. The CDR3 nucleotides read TGTGCCAGCTCACCACCTGGGACAGGGGGCGAGCAGTTCTTC.

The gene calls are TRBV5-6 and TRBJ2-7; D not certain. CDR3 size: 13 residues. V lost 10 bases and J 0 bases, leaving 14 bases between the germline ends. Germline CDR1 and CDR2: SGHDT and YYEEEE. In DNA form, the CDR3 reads TGTGCCTCCAGAGACCAGGACTCCTACGAGCAGTACTTC. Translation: CASRDQDSYEQYF.

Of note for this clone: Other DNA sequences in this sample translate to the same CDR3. The CDR3 here is CASSQGRSTDTQYF. Here the CDR3 DNA reads TGTGCCAGCAGCCAAGGCAGGAGCACAGATACGCAGTATTTT. V and J are TRBV4-2 and TRBJ2-3; D gene uncertain. Germline V gene data show CDR1 as LGHNA and CDR2 as YNFKEQ. CDR3 length: 14 residues. Trimming removed 1 base at V and 0 bases at J, with 5 bases between.

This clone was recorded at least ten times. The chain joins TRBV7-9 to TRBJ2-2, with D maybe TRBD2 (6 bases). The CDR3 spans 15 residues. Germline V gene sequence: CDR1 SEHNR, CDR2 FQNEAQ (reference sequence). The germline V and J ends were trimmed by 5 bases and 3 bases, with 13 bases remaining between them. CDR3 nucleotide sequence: TGTGCCAGCAGCCCGGGGGTTGTGGACACCGGGGAGCTGTTTTTT. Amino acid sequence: CASSPGVVDTGELFF.

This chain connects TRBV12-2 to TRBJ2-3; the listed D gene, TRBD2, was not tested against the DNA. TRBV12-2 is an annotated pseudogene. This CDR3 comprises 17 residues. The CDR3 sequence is CASRFLTSGGATDTQYF. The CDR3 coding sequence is TGTGCAAGTCGCTTTCTGACTAGCGGGGGGGCCACAGATACGCAGTATTTT.

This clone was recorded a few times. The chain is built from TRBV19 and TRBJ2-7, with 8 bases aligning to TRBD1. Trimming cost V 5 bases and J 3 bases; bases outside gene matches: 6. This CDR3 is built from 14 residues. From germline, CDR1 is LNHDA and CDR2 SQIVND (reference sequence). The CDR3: CASSATGERYEQYF. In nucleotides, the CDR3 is TGTGCCAGTAGTGCGACAGGGGAACGCTACGAGCAGTACTTC.

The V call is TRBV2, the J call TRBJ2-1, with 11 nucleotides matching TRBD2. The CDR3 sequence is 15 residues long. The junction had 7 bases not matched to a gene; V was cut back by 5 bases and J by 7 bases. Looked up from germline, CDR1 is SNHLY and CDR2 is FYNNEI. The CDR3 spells CASSPLAGAVNEQFF. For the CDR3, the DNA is TGTGCCAGCAGTCCACTAGCGGGGGCTGTAAATGAGCAGTTCTTC.

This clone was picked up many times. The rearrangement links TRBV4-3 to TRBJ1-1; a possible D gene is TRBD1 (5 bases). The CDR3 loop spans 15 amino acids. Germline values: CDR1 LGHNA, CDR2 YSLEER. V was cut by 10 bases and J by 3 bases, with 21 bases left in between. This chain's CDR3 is CATSPTVMRDTEAFF. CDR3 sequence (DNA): TGCGCCACCTCCCCGACAGTAATGCGGGACACTGAAGCTTTCTTT.

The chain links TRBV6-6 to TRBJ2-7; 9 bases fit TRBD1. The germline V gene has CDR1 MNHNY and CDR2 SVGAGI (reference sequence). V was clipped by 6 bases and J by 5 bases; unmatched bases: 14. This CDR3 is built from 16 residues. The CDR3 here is CASSNPHGTGTHEQYF. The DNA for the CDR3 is TGTGCCAGCAGCAACCCTCACGGGACAGGGACCCACGAGCAGTACTTC.

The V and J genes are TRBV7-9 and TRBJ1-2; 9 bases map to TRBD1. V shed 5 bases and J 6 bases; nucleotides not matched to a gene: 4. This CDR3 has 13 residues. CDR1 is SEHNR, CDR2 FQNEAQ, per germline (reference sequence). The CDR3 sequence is CASSPGQGNGYTF. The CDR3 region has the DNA TGTGCCAGCAGCCCGGGACAGGGAAATGGCTACACCTTC.